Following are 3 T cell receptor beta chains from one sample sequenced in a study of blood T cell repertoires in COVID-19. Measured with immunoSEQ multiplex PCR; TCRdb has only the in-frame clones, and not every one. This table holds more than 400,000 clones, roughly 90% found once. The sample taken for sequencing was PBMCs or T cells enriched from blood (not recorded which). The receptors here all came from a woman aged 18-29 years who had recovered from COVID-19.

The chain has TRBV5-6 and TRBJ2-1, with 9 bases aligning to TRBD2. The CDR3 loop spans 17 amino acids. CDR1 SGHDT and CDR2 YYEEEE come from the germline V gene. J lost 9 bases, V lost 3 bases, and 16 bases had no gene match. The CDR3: CASSSLMASGVGSEQFF. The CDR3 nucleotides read TGTGCCAGCAGCTCCCTTATGGCTAGCGGGGTAGGTAGTGAGCAGTTCTTC.

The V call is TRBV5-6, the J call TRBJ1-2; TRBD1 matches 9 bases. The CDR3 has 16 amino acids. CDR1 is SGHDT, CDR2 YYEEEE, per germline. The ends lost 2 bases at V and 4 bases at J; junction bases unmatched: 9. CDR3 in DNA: TGTGCCAGCAGCTTCTCCCCGGGACAGGGACCCTATGGCTACACCTTC. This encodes CASSFSPGQGPYGYTF.

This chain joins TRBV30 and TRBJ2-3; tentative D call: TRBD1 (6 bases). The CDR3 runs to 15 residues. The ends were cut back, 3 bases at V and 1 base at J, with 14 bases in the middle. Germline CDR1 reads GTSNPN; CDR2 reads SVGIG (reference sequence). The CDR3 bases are TGTGCCTGGAGCGCCCGGGACACCCGCACAGATACGCAGTATTTT. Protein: CAWSARDTRTDTQYF.